This T cell receptor (beta chain) was retrieved from a study of blood T cell repertoires in COVID-19. Overall study: Donors in the United States, Italy and Spain gave samples during acute or convalescent COVID-19. PBMCs, B-cell-depleted T cells, or T cells were the source of the cDNA or gDNA that made up the material.

Seattle participants joined during active infection and were tracked over time. Per the study methods: Amplification from reference gene primers served as the basis for estimated nucleated cell counts. TCRdb's table, derived via immunoSEQ multiplex PCR, lists solely in-frame clones and lacks some. For V, J and clone size, that table is used; D and trimming come from the DNA. In the table there are more than 300,000 clones, 85% to 90% of which are singletons. CDR1 is SGHTA and CDR2 is FQGTGA in the germline V gene. V lost 4 bases, J lost 5 bases, and 5 bases lay in between. CDR3 length: 11 amino acids.

This receptor was obtained from a woman aged 40-49 years with COVID-19, enrolled during active disease. This chain links TRBV7-3 with TRBJ2-5; D gene uncertain. Sequencing used peripheral blood. The CDR3 sequence: CASSSGETQYF. The DNA of the CDR3 is TGTGCCAGCAGCTCCGGGGAGACCCAGTACTTC.